The source of this T cell receptor beta chain is a study of T cell changes during pregnancy in multiple sclerosis. Method: immunoSEQ multiplex PCR; TCRdb's copy keeps in-frame clones and lacks some. This sample has around 20,000 clones, with roughly 84% found just once. V shed 8 bases and J shed 1 base, with 15 bases lying between them. The CDR3 has 15 amino acids. Germline V lookup: CDR1 SNHLY, CDR2 FYNNEI. This clone was counted only a few times. J is TRBJ1-5 and V is TRBV2; TRBD1 is a possible D gene (6 bases). The sequence derives from a female donor with multiple sclerosis, enrolled in a pregnancy study. The sample consisted of CD8+ T cells from peripheral blood mononuclear cells, taken after pregnancy. The CDR3 DNA sequence: TGTGCCAGCGCTCAGGGGCAGGTAAGCAATCAGCCCCAGCATTTT. It codes for CASAQGQVSNQPQHF.